The clone carrying this T cell receptor (beta chain) was recorded a few times. The sample has other DNA sequences that encode this CDR3 too. V lost 3 bases to trimming and J lost 2 bases, with 10 bases between them. The germline V gene encodes CDR1 SGHNT and CDR2 YENEEA. This CDR3 contains 14 residues. Original processing notes: Amplification of reference gene primers was used by the study to estimate nucleated cell counts. Sequencing used immunoSEQ multiplex PCR; TCRdb keeps in-frame clones, though not all of them. Clone size and V and J calls were adopted from that table, with D and trimming inferred from the DNA. The data contain under 200,000 clones, roughly 83% of them seen just once; the ten biggest clones take up 9.1%. This sample was included in a study of blood T cell repertoires in COVID-19.

The chain couples TRBV11-3 to TRBJ2-5; perhaps TRBD2 as D (5 bases). The origin of this receptor is a woman older than 75 with active or convalescent COVID-19. The sample taken for sequencing was peripheral blood. In DNA, the CDR3 is TGTGCCAGCAGCTTGCCCGGGGTTCAAGAGACCCAGTACTTC. Protein: CASSLPGVQETQYF.